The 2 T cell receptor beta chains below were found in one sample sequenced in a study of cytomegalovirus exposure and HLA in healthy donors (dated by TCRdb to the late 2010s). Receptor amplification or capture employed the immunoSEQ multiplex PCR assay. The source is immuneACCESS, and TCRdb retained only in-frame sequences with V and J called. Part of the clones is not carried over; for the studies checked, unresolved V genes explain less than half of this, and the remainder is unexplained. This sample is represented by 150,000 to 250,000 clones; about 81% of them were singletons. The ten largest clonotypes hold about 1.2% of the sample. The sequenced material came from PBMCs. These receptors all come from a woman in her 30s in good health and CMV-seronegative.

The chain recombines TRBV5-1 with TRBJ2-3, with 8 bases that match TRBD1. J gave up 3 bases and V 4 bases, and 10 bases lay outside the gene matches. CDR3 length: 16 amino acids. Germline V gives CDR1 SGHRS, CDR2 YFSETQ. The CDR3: CASSLLAGGRTDTQYF. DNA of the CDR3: TGCGCCAGCAGCCTCCTGGCAGGGGGCAGGACAGATACGCAGTATTTT.

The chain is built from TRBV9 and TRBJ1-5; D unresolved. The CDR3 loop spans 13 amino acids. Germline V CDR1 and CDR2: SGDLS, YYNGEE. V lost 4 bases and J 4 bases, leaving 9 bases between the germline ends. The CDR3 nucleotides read TGTGCCAGCAGCATGGACTGGAATCAGCCCCAGCATTTT. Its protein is CASSMDWNQPQHF.